Only one count was recorded for the clone carrying this TCR beta chain. The target antigen is unknown. The data belong to a study of beta chain features in type 1 diabetes. The wider study: Patients were similar to healthy donors in age and gender (as well as in cell yields).

TCRB transcripts that were expressed got sequenced, as all of the isolated RNA had been reverse transcribed. Stem cell-like memory T cell samples came in at an average of approximately 950,000 reads. Profiled with immunoSEQ multiplex PCR; TCRdb holds only in-frame clones, not every one. Of approximately 52,000 clones listed, 55% to 70% are singletons. Overall study results and limits: All four CD4+ subsets of Type 1 diabetes patients contained TCRB CDR3s that were moderately but significantly shorter. A greater similarity of naive, central memory and Treg TCRB repertoires was seen among patients than among healthy donors.

Material: stem cell memory CD4+ T cells from blood. The sequence derives from a young woman with type 1 diabetes.

The DNA for the CDR3 is TGTGCCAGCAGCAAGTTCAGGGGTCCTGAAGCTTTCTTT. Its protein product is CASSKFRGPEAFF. The V call is TRBV7-8, the J call TRBJ1-1; D might be TRBD1 (6 bases). Germline CDR1 is SGHVS and CDR2 is FQNEAQ. The length of the CDR3 is 13 residues. V was trimmed by 5 bases and J by 6 bases, leaving 13 bases between them.